The following is a T cell receptor (beta chain) sequence with its context. What it binds is unknown. The source of the sample is a study of T cell responses to AZD1222 COVID-19 vaccine. Broader study findings: The reported proportion of spike-specific TCRs targeting unmutated variant regions was nearly half. At 160-218 and 743-854, vaccine-associated CD4 TCRs were dominant, and they spanned spike. No day 14 peak samples; only post-peak repertoires were characterized. Only a handful of AZD1222 recipients, several in all, had baseline seropositivity.

Generated by immunoSEQ multiplex PCR, the TCRdb table keeps only in-frame clones and is missing some. The table records tens of thousands of clones, around 84% of them present only once. The source material was peripheral blood, sampled on day 0 of AZD1222 vaccination. This TCR came from an adult in good health.

The DNA of the CDR3 is TGTGCCAGCAGTTACAATATGCAGGGCCAGACCCAGTACTTC. It yields the protein CASSYNMQGQTQYF. The chain links TRBV6-2 or TRBV6-3 to TRBJ2-5, with D perhaps matching TRBD1 (5 bases). The V end lost 2 bases, the J end lost 6 bases, and 13 bases lay between the germline ends. This CDR3 has 14 amino acids. The V gene's germline CDR1 is MNHEY and CDR2 SVGEGT.